These 26 T cell receptor beta chains were sequenced from one sample in a study of T cell responses to AZD1222 COVID-19 vaccine. Sequencing was performed with immunoSEQ multiplex PCR; in TCRdb, only in-frame clones are kept and a portion is missing. The table shows approximately 140,000 clones, with roughly 94% occurring only once. Sequences were derived from peripheral blood, sampled on day 0 of AZD1222 vaccination. The receptors originated from an adult in good health.

V and J are TRBV10-3 and TRBJ1-5; 9 bases line up with TRBD1. This CDR3 region has 14 residues. Per germline, CDR1 ENHRY and CDR2 SYGVKD. The V segment lost 10 bases and the J segment 0 bases; nucleotides outside the gene matches: 4. CDR3 DNA: TGTGCCACCAGGGACAGGGATAGCAATCAGCCCCAGCATTTT. This gives the protein CATRDRDSNQPQHF.

The chain combines TRBV7-6 with TRBJ2-4, with 7 bases identical to TRBD2. V lost 1 base to trimming and J lost 1 base; unmatched junction nucleotides: 7. The CDR3 spans 17 residues. Per germline, CDR1 SGHVS and CDR2 FNYEAQ. CDR3 DNA: TGTGCCAGCAGCTTAGGGTTGGGGCGGGGGGCCAAAAACATTCAGTACTTC. Encoded protein: CASSLGLGRGAKNIQYF. The entire variable domain, with the rest obtained from reference TRBV7-6 and TRBJ2-4, is as follows: GAGVSQSPRYKVTKRGQDVALRCDPISGHVSLYWYRQALGQGPEFLTYFNYEAQQDKSGLPNDRFSAERPEGSISTLTIQRTEQRDSAMYRCASSLGLGRGAKNIQYFGAGTRLSVL.

The chain employs TRBV19 and TRBJ1-1; D is undetermined. The germline V gene has CDR1 LNHDA and CDR2 SQIVND (reference sequence). This CDR3 has 14 amino acids. Trimming cost V 5 bases and J 1 base, with 11 bases left between them. CDR3 residues: CASSRGRPNTEAFF. DNA of the CDR3: TGTGCCAGTAGTCGCGGACGCCCGAACACTGAAGCTTTCTTT.

CDR3: CASSQEGGATYNEQFF. In DNA, the CDR3 is TGTGCCAGCAGCCAAGAAGGGGGGGCCACCTACAATGAGCAGTTCTTC. J is TRBJ2-1 and V is TRBV4-2; D perhaps matches TRBD2 (7 bases). Deletions cut 0 bases from V and 2 bases from J, with 11 bases between. The CDR3 is made up of 16 amino acids. Looked up from germline, CDR1 is LGHNA and CDR2 is YNFKEQ.

V gene TRBV6-6 combines with J gene TRBJ2-2, with 8 nucleotides matching TRBD1. CDR1 and CDR2 (germline): MNHNY, SVGAGI (reference sequence). J was trimmed by 5 bases and V by 4 bases; bases with no gene match: 9. This CDR3 has 16 residues. In nucleotides, the CDR3 is TGTGCCAGCAGTTTAGGACAGGGTGCCGAAACCGGGGAGCTGTTTTTT. Amino acids: CASSLGQGAETGELFF.

The CDR3 is CASSLSSREGAIYGYTF. In DNA, the CDR3 is TGTGCCAGCAGTTTATCGTCCCGGGAGGGGGCCATATATGGCTACACCTTC. The genes are TRBV27 and TRBJ1-2; 7 nucleotides line up with TRBD1. V lost 0 bases to trimming and J lost 5 bases; unmatched junction nucleotides: 12. The CDR3 length is 17 residues. CDR1 and CDR2 (germline): MNHEY, SMNVEV (reference sequence).

The rearrangement links TRBV2 to TRBJ1-5, with D unclear. The CDR3 spans 14 residues. The V and J ends lost 4 bases and 7 bases respectively, with 14 bases between them. Looked up from germline, CDR1 is SNHLY and CDR2 is FYNNEI. The CDR3 region has the DNA TGTGCCAGCAGTGGATCTGGGCAAGAACAGCCCCAGCATTTT. Protein product: CASSGSGQEQPQHF.

This clone was picked up one time. The J gene is TRBJ1-5, the V gene TRBV18, with D possibly TRBD1 on 5 matching bases. V lost 1 base to trimming and J lost 7 bases, with 11 bases between them. CDR1 is KGHSH, CDR2 LQKENI, per germline. The CDR3 is made up of 14 amino acids. In nucleotides, the CDR3 is TGTGCCAGCTCACCACTTCGGGGGGACCAGCCCCAGCATTTT. Protein product: CASSPLRGDQPQHF. Full variable domain (missing parts from reference TRBV18 and TRBJ1-5): NAGVMQNPRHLVRRRGQEARLRCSPMKGHSHVYWYRQLPEEGLKFMVYLQKENIIDESGMPKERFSAEFPKEGPSILRIQQVVRGDSAAYFCASSPLRGDQPQHFGDGTRLSIL.

The V gene is TRBV6-4, the J gene TRBJ1-3; D perhaps matches TRBD1 (6 bases). Germline-derived CDR1 and CDR2 are MRHNA and SNTAGT. Deletions cut 6 bases from V and 2 bases from J, with 17 bases between. CDR3 length: 16 amino acids. As DNA, the CDR3 is TGTGCCAGCAGGAATTTCAGGGGAGAAGCTGGAAACACCATATATTTT. It encodes CASRNFRGEAGNTIYF.

V and J are TRBV4-1 and TRBJ2-1, with TRBD2 matching 9 bases. V dropped 0 bases and J dropped 4; count of bases not matched to a gene: 13. The CDR3 is made up of 19 amino acids. CDR1 and CDR2 from the germline V gene are MGHRA and YSYEKL. The CDR3 DNA reads TGCGCCAGCAGCCAAGAAGTGGCGGGAGGGCCAGCGGGATACAATGAGCAGTTCTTC. This encodes CASSQEVAGGPAGYNEQFF.

V gene TRBV7-2 combines with J gene TRBJ2-1; D is unclear. The V end was cut by 8 bases, the J end by 2 bases, with 13 bases between. The CDR3 loop spans 14 amino acids. In germline, CDR1 is SGHTA, CDR2 FQGNSA. CDR3 residues: CASSPGSPYNEQFF. CDR3 DNA: TGTGCCAGCTCCCCGGGTTCCCCCTACAATGAGCAGTTCTTC.

This clone was picked up one time. The genes are TRBV7-2 and TRBJ2-7, with 14 nucleotides matching TRBD2. V lost 3 bases and J lost 0; bases outside the gene matches: 4. Germline CDR1 and CDR2: SGHTA and FQGNSA. This CDR3 spans 17 amino acids. Here the CDR3 reads CASSFGTSGGVSYEQYV. Written as DNA, the CDR3 is TGTGCCAGCAGCTTTGGGACTAGCGGGGGTGTCTCCTACGAGCAGTACGTC.

The J gene is TRBJ2-2, the V gene TRBV29-1; TRBD1 matches 12 bases. Germline V gene lookup returns CDR1 SQVTM and CDR2 ANQGSEA. This CDR3 comprises 19 residues. Trimming took 6 bases from V and 0 from J; bases not matched to a gene: 14. In DNA, the CDR3 is TGCAGCGTCACTAAAGGGACAGGGGGCTTTAATACGAACACCGGGGAGCTGTTTTTT. Protein sequence: CSVTKGTGGFNTNTGELFF.

CDR3 region: CASSRQREGTEAFF. CDR3 DNA sequence: TGTGCCAGCAGCCGTCAGAGAGAGGGCACTGAAGCTTTCTTT. The chain couples TRBV7-9 to TRBJ1-1; D unclear. The CDR3 spans 14 residues. V lost 5 bases to trimming and J lost 4 bases, with 14 bases between them. Germline CDR1 SEHNR, CDR2 FQNEAQ (reference sequence).

The genes are TRBV5-6 and TRBJ2-1; D is uncertain. The CDR3 is made up of 14 amino acids. The germline CDR1 and CDR2 sequences are SGHDT and YYEEEE. The ends were cut back, 0 bases at V and 6 bases at J, with 10 bases in the middle. The CDR3 here is CASSLGQVGNEQFF. CDR3 in DNA: TGTGCCAGCAGCTTGGGCCAGGTGGGCAATGAGCAGTTCTTC.

This rearrangement joins TRBV7-8 to TRBJ1-3; a possible D gene is TRBD1 (6 bases). CDR1 and CDR2 from the germline V gene are SGHVS and FQNEAQ. The CDR3 spans 16 residues. V shed 1 base and J shed 2 bases, with 12 bases lying between them. The CDR3 bases are TGTGCCAGCAGCTTAGTTCGGGGGCAACCTGGAAACACCATATATTTT. Its protein is CASSLVRGQPGNTIYF.

This sequence joins TRBV6-5 and TRBJ2-2; D gene ambiguous. Trimming took 7 bases from V and 0 from J, leaving 6 bases between them. Germline CDR1 reads MNHEY; CDR2 reads SVGAGI. This CDR3 contains 13 residues. The CDR3 DNA is TGTGCCAGCATAGAGTCGAACACCGGGGAGCTGTTTTTT. This translates into CASIESNTGELFF.

The chain links TRBV6-5 to TRBJ2-1, with TRBD2 as a possible D gene (6 bases). This CDR3 has 14 amino acids. Germline V CDR1 and CDR2: MNHEY, SVGAGI. V lost 8 bases, J lost 9 bases, and 20 bases lay in between. The CDR3 loop reads CASELEGSEVEQFF. The CDR3 DNA follows: TGTGCCAGCGAGCTGGAGGGCAGTGAGGTTGAGCAGTTCTTC.

The chain employs TRBV19 and TRBJ2-1; 12 bases line up with TRBD2. This CDR3 spans 17 amino acids. Germline lookup yields CDR1 LNHDA and CDR2 SQIVND (reference sequence). Trimming at V came to 3 bases and at J to 0 bases, leaving 3 bases not matched to a gene. CDR3 protein: CASSMQLAGGSYNEQFF. The CDR3 nucleotides are TGTGCCAGTAGTATGCAACTAGCGGGGGGCTCCTACAATGAGCAGTTCTTC.

The chain links TRBV7-8 to TRBJ2-1, with TRBD2 as a possible D gene (5 bases). CDR1 is SGHVS, CDR2 FQNEAQ, per germline. This CDR3 spans 12 amino acids. Trimming removed 8 bases at V and 5 bases at J, with 10 bases between. The CDR3 spells CASGSLNNEQFF. The CDR3 region has the DNA TGTGCCAGCGGGAGTTTGAACAATGAGCAGTTCTTC.

The chain carries TRBV18 and TRBJ2-4; no clear D. V dropped 2 bases and J dropped 2 bases, with 10 bases sitting between them. Per the germline V gene, CDR1 is KGHSH and CDR2 is LQKENI. The CDR3 has 15 residues. CDR3 in DNA: TGTGCCAGCTCACCAAGTAGCCTTTCCAAAAACATTCAGTACTTC. Its protein is CASSPSSLSKNIQYF.

This clone was detected once. CDR3 DNA: TGTGCCAGCAGCTTGGGGTTCGAGGGCGGAGAGACCCAGTACTTC. As protein: CASSLGFEGGETQYF. V gene TRBV5-8 combines with J gene TRBJ2-5, with D perhaps TRBD2 (5 bases). The CDR3 is 15 residues long. Germline V gene sequence: CDR1 SGHTS, CDR2 YDEGEE. Between the trimmed V and J ends, which lost 0 bases and 4 bases, there was a span of 13 bases.

The rearrangement links TRBV7-8 to TRBJ2-1; 10 bases map to TRBD2. The junction had 9 bases not matched to a gene; V was cut back by 1 base and J by 3 bases. CDR3 length: 18 amino acids. CDR1 is SGHVS and CDR2 is FQNEAQ in the germline V gene. CDR3 residues: CASSLVGPSGGIYNEQFF. The CDR3 DNA reads TGTGCCAGCAGCTTAGTAGGGCCTAGCGGGGGAATCTACAATGAGCAGTTCTTC.

The gene calls are TRBV11-2 and TRBJ1-5; 8 bases agree with TRBD1. J lost 3 bases, V lost 5 bases, and 12 bases had no gene match. The CDR3 consists of 17 residues. The germline V gene has CDR1 SGHAT and CDR2 FQNNGV. CDR3 DNA sequence: TGTGCCAGCAGCCCTGGACAGGGACGAACTTCCAATCAGCCCCAGCATTTT. This gives the protein CASSPGQGRTSNQPQHF.

This clone was observed once. The chain combines TRBV7-9 with TRBJ1-3; no clear D. V shed 5 bases and J shed 4 bases, with 6 bases lying between them. The CDR3 has 12 residues. Looked up from germline, CDR1 is SEHNR and CDR2 is FQNEAQ (reference sequence). The CDR3 loop reads CASSPGGNTIYF. The CDR3, as DNA: TGTGCCAGCAGCCCAGGAGGAAACACCATATATTTT.

This clone was seen a handful of times. The V and J genes are TRBV6-5 and TRBJ2-7; 10 bases are shared with TRBD1. Germline-derived CDR1 and CDR2 are MNHEY and SVGAGI. The CDR3 totals 13 residues. Unmatched junction bases numbered 2, after V lost 7 bases and J lost 2 bases. The CDR3 region is CASTGTGAYEQYV. CDR3 sequence (DNA): TGTGCCAGCACCGGGACAGGGGCCTACGAGCAGTACGTC.